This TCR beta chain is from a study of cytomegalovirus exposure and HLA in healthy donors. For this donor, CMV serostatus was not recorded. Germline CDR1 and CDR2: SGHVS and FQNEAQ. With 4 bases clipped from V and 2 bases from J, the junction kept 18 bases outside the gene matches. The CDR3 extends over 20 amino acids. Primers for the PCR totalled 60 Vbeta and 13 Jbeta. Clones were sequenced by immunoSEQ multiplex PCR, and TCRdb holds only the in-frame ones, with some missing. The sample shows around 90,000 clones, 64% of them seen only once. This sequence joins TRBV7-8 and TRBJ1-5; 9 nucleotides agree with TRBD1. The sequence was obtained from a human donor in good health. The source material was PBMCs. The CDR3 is CASSYNRGQGLLRGNQPQHF. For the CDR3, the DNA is TGTGCCAGCAGCTACAATCGGGGACAGGGCCTCTTAAGGGGCAATCAGCCCCAGCATTTT.